This TCR beta chain was sequenced for a study of blood T cells in healthy people across ages. This clonotype showed up many times. Sample-barcoded 5' priming and a J-beta primer mix drove a second PCR of roughly 7 to 11 cycles. One entry per CDR3 protein results from TCRdb running MiXCR on the 5' RACE reads. The data contain 800,000 to 950,000 distinct CDR3 sequences, 25% to 30% of them singletons. This CDR3 is 12 amino acids long. V was clipped by 6 bases and J by 4 bases, with 7 bases between them. The germline gives CDR1 DFQATT, CDR2 SNEGSKA (reference sequence). A further study also used this sample, focusing on T cells of mothers and their children.

Sequencing was done on a sample of blood. The clonotype originates from a middle-aged woman in good health. The J gene is TRBJ2-6, the V gene TRBV20-1; TRBD1 is a possible D gene (6 bases). The DNA for the CDR3 is TGCAGTGCAAGGGGGGGGGCCAACGTCCTGACTTTC. The encoded protein is CSARGGANVLTF.